The sequence of this TCR beta chain was determined in a study of untreated major depressive disorder. The data were produced by immunoSEQ multiplex PCR, yet TCRdb's version contains in-frame clones alone and is incomplete. Of approximately 20,000 clones in the sample, 80% to 90% were seen once. The sequence was collected from a woman in her twenties or thirties in good health. The sequenced sample consisted of CD4+ T cells from PBMCs.

The CDR3 DNA follows: TGTGCCAGTAGAACAGGGGGCGAGTTCGGCTACACCTTC. As protein: CASRTGGEFGYTF. The rearrangement links TRBV19 to TRBJ1-2; 9 nucleotides align to TRBD1. There are 13 residues in the CDR3. Germline loops: CDR1 LNHDA, CDR2 SQIVND (reference sequence). Germline trimming cut 6 bases from V and 8 bases from J; bases unmatched to any gene: 7.